What follows are 27 T cell receptor beta chains derived from one specimen sequenced in a study of T cells in localized non-small cell lung cancer. Clones were read by immunoSEQ multiplex PCR, and TCRdb kept only the in-frame ones, dropping some. The table records roughly 15,000 clones, approximately 91% of them present only once. Sequencing was performed on peripheral blood, taken before any cancer treatment. These receptors came from a female donor over 55 with stage III squamous cell lung carcinoma.

J is TRBJ1-2 and V is TRBV9, with TRBD1 as a possible D gene (6 bases). CDR3 length: 14 amino acids. Trimming shortened V by 3 bases and J by 7 bases, and 16 bases separated the two germline ends. Germline V gene lookup returns CDR1 SGDLS and CDR2 YYNGEE. The CDR3 spells CASSEPGHLGGYTF. The DNA for the CDR3 is TGTGCCAGCAGCGAACCGGGACACCTAGGTGGCTACACCTTC.

This clone was observed a few times. The rearrangement links TRBV11-2 to TRBJ1-2; D ambiguous. The CDR3 runs 14 residues. CDR1 and CDR2 from the germline V gene are SGHAT and FQNNGV. The germline V and J ends were trimmed by 5 bases and 5 bases, with 15 bases remaining between them. CDR3 loop: CASSPQWTQYGYTF. The DNA for the CDR3 is TGTGCCAGCAGCCCCCAATGGACGCAATATGGCTACACCTTC.

This chain links TRBV7-3 with TRBJ2-2; TRBD1 matches at 9 bases. The CDR3 is made up of 14 amino acids. The V gene's germline CDR1 is SGHTA and CDR2 FQGTGA. The J segment lost 6 bases and the V segment lost 5 bases, leaving 4 bases of the junction unmatched. The CDR3 is CASSLTGGSGELFF. The CDR3 nucleotides read TGTGCCAGCAGCCTCACAGGGGGCTCCGGGGAGCTGTTTTTT.

This rearrangement joins TRBV7-6 to TRBJ1-5; TRBD1 matches 9 bases. Germline V gene sequence: CDR1 SGHVS, CDR2 FNYEAQ. The trim removed 4 bases at V and 4 bases at J, leaving 2 bases unmatched. The CDR3 is made up of 14 amino acids. The CDR3 nucleotides read TGTGCCAGCAGCTCCGGGACAGGGAATCAGCCCCAGCATTTT. It yields the protein CASSSGTGNQPQHF.

This chain joins TRBV6-5 and TRBJ2-7; TRBD1 matches at 9 bases. Germline CDR1 is MNHEY and CDR2 is SVGAGI. After removal of 4 bases from V and 4 bases from J, the junction contained 8 bases not matched to a gene. The CDR3 contains 15 residues. This chain's CDR3 is CASSSPGQGNYEQYF. The CDR3 DNA sequence: TGTGCCAGCAGTTCTCCGGGACAGGGTAATTACGAGCAGTACTTC.

The chain employs TRBV4-1 and TRBJ2-7, with D perhaps assigned TRBD1 or TRBD2 (5 bases each). CDR1 is MGHRA, CDR2 YSYEKL, per germline. This CDR3 is 14 amino acids long. V was trimmed by 0 bases and J by 6 bases, leaving 12 bases between them. CDR3 sequence: CASSQEVRGGEQYF. CDR3 in DNA: TGCGCCAGCAGCCAAGAGGTTCGTGGGGGCGAGCAGTACTTC.

The gene calls are TRBV27 and TRBJ2-6, with D hard to call. CDR3 size: 15 residues. V was pared by 8 bases and J by 1 base, with 12 bases between. Germline loops: CDR1 MNHEY, CDR2 SMNVEV (reference sequence). The CDR3 protein is CASLSVISGANVLTF. CDR3 coding DNA: TGTGCCAGCCTTTCTGTCATTTCTGGGGCCAACGTCCTGACTTTC.

The chain carries TRBV19 and TRBJ1-5; weak D call: TRBD1 (6 bases). Trimming shortened V by 5 bases and J by 11 bases, and 28 bases separated the two germline ends. The germline V gene encodes CDR1 LNHDA and CDR2 SQIVND (reference sequence). The CDR3 spans 17 residues. The CDR3 sequence: CASSPSTGAARVLSQHF. In nucleotides, the CDR3 is TGTGCCAGTAGTCCATCGACAGGCGCTGCCAGGGTTCTGTCCCAGCATTTT.

The chain links TRBV30 to TRBJ2-6; the match to TRBD1 covers 9 bases. This CDR3 is built from 18 residues. The germline V gene has CDR1 GTSNPN and CDR2 SVGIG (reference sequence). J was trimmed by 2 bases and V by 2 bases; bases with no gene match: 10. Here the CDR3 DNA reads TGTGCCTGGAGTTTTTCTCGGGACAGGGTTACTGGGGCCAACGTCCTGACTTTC. Translation: CAWSFSRDRVTGANVLTF.

V and J are TRBV5-1 and TRBJ2-3, with D uncertain. V was cut by 2 bases and J by 4 bases, with 11 bases left in between. The CDR3 covers 14 residues. The germline gives CDR1 SGHRS, CDR2 YFSETQ. The CDR3 reads CASSFLLTSDTQYF. The DNA for the CDR3 is TGCGCCAGCAGCTTCCTACTTACATCAGATACGCAGTATTTT.

This chain connects TRBV2 to TRBJ1-5; no definite D call. V gave up 5 bases and J gave up 0 bases, with 14 bases separating them. CDR3 size: 16 residues. CDR1 and CDR2 (germline): SNHLY, FYNNEI. The CDR3 coding sequence is TGTGCCAGCAGTACTAGACAACGCTATAGCAATCAGCCCCAGCATTTT. Protein product: CASSTRQRYSNQPQHF.

The V call is TRBV6-5, the J call TRBJ2-1; 9 positions agree with TRBD2. With 6 bases clipped from V and 4 bases from J, the junction kept 4 bases outside the gene matches. CDR1 is MNHEY and CDR2 is SVGAGI in the germline V gene. The CDR3 consists of 14 residues. This CDR3 is CASSRLAEYNEQFF. CDR3 nucleotide sequence: TGTGCCAGCAGCCGACTAGCGGAGTACAATGAGCAGTTCTTC.

By frequency in the sample, this clone is medium-sized. The J gene is TRBJ2-2, the V gene TRBV19, with 15 bases fitting TRBD2. The germline gives CDR1 LNHDA, CDR2 SQIVND (reference sequence). After removal of 6 bases from V and 6 bases from J, the junction contained 8 bases not matched to a gene. The CDR3 is made up of 17 amino acids. CDR3: CASRRTSGGESSGELFF. The CDR3 DNA is TGTGCCAGTAGGAGGACTAGCGGGGGGGAGTCGTCCGGGGAGCTGTTTTTT.

The rearrangement joins TRBV11-3 to TRBJ2-1; D tentatively reads TRBD1 or TRBD2 (5 bases each). Germline CDR1 is SGHNT and CDR2 is YENEEA. Between the trimmed V and J ends, which lost 4 bases and 5 bases, there was a span of 15 bases. CDR3 length: 15 residues. The CDR3 DNA reads TGTGCCAGCAGCTCTTCGAGGGGATTGGACAATGAGCAGTTCTTC. It is translated as CASSSSRGLDNEQFF.

CDR3 in amino acids: CASSYGQGTDTQYF. The CDR3 nucleotides are TGTGCCAGCAGTTACGGGCAGGGCACAGATACGCAGTATTTT. The chain uses TRBV6-5 and TRBJ2-3; no reliable D call. Between the trimmed V and J ends, which lost 2 bases and 1 base, there was a span of 7 bases. This CDR3 has 14 amino acids. Germline values: CDR1 MNHEY, CDR2 SVGAGI.

The rearrangement joins TRBV9 to TRBJ1-4; D is ambiguous. Looked up from germline, CDR1 is SGDLS and CDR2 is YYNGEE. Between the trimmed V and J ends, which lost 0 bases and 13 bases, there was a span of 16 bases. This CDR3 has 14 amino acids. The CDR3 spells CASSVDPRAAGLFF. As DNA, the CDR3 is TGTGCCAGCAGCGTAGATCCCCGGGCAGCAGGACTGTTTTTT.

The chain has TRBV27 and TRBJ1-4, with TRBD1 matching 7 bases. The V gene's germline CDR1 is MNHEY and CDR2 SMNVEV (reference sequence). The V gene end was trimmed by 5 bases and the J gene end by 8 bases; junction bases not matched to a gene: 8. The CDR3 extends over 14 amino acids. The CDR3 sequence is CASSPGGPREKLFF. Written as DNA, the CDR3 is TGTGCCAGCAGTCCAGGGGGACCCCGCGAAAAACTGTTTTTT. Filled out from reference TRBV27 and TRBJ1-4, the complete variable domain reads EAQVTQNPRYLITVTGKKLTVTCSQNMNHEYMSWYRQDPGLGLRQIYYSMNVEVTDKGDVPEGYKVSRKEKRNFPLILESPSPNQTSLYFCASSPGGPREKLFFGSGTQLSVL.

This chain uses TRBV6-5 with TRBJ2-2; D is unresolved. Germline CDR1 is MNHEY and CDR2 is SVGAGI. CDR3 length: 14 residues. Trimming removed 7 bases from V and 1 base from J, with 10 bases in between. Here the CDR3 DNA reads TGTGCCAGCACCCCCCTAATGAACACCGGGGAGCTGTTTTTT. Amino acid sequence: CASTPLMNTGELFF.

The chain carries TRBV5-5 and TRBJ2-5, with 9 bases that match TRBD2. V was clipped by 0 bases and J by 4 bases; unmatched bases: 7. The CDR3 sequence is 16 residues long. In germline, CDR1 is SGHKS, CDR2 YYEKEE (reference sequence). The CDR3 DNA sequence: TGTGCCAGCAGCTTGGCGGCTAGCGGGACTGGAGAGACCCAGTACTTC. Translated, it gives CASSLAASGTGETQYF.

The rearrangement joins TRBV28 to TRBJ2-5, with D possibly being TRBD2 (7 bases). The V gene's germline CDR1 is MDHEN and CDR2 SYDVKM. Trimming removed 6 bases at V and 1 base at J, with 18 bases between. The CDR3 contains 16 residues. The CDR3 coding sequence is TGTGCCAGCAGACGATCTTCGGGGGGCCGCCAAGAGACCCAGTACTTC. Residues: CASRRSSGGRQETQYF.

The chain joins TRBV7-2 to TRBJ1-3; D ambiguous. This CDR3 contains 18 residues. V gave up 1 base and J gave up 0 bases, with 16 bases separating them. Germline assignment: CDR1 SGHTA and CDR2 FQGNSA. This CDR3 is CASSLGAGQLRSGNTIYF. The CDR3 bases are TGTGCCAGCAGCTTAGGGGCGGGCCAGCTCCGCTCTGGAAACACCATATATTTT.

The chain employs TRBV6-1 and TRBJ1-6; D is ambiguous. CDR1 and CDR2 (germline): MNHNS, SASEGT. The CDR3 is 13 amino acids. V lost 7 bases to trimming and J lost 8 bases, with 12 bases between them. In DNA form, the CDR3 reads TGTGCCAGCACCCCCCGGAACTATTCACCCCTCCACTTT. This translates into CASTPRNYSPLHF.

The CDR3 bases are TGTGCCAGCAGCTTACGAGATACGCAGTATTTT. Amino acid sequence: CASSLRDTQYF. J is TRBJ2-3 and V is TRBV7-2; no clear D. V lost 2 bases, J lost 5 bases, and 2 bases lay in between. The CDR3 has 11 residues. Germline V lookup: CDR1 SGHTA, CDR2 FQGNSA.

V is TRBV19 and J is TRBJ2-5; 7 bases align to TRBD1. CDR3 length equals 15 residues. The trim removed 4 bases at V and 4 bases at J, leaving 9 bases unmatched. Germline-derived CDR1 and CDR2 are LNHDA and SQIVND (reference sequence). The CDR3 here is CASSTTGVLGETQYF. In DNA, the CDR3 is TGTGCCAGTAGTACTACAGGGGTGTTGGGAGAGACCCAGTACTTC.

The chain uses TRBV7-8 and TRBJ2-1; TRBD2 agrees at 9 bases. Germline CDR1 reads SGHVS; CDR2 reads FQNEAQ. J was trimmed by 4 bases and V by 0 bases; bases with no gene match: 4. CDR3 length: 16 residues. The CDR3 protein is CASSLASSGSYNEQFF. In DNA, the CDR3 is TGTGCCAGCAGCTTAGCGAGTAGCGGGAGTTACAATGAGCAGTTCTTC.

The chain is built from TRBV9 and TRBJ1-1; D might be TRBD1 (5 bases). The CDR3 has 13 amino acids. CDR1 and CDR2 (germline): SGDLS, YYNGEE. The ends were cut back, 0 bases at V and 5 bases at J, with 8 bases in the middle. The CDR3 DNA reads TGTGCCAGCAGCGTAGACAGGATTACTGAAGCTTTCTTT. Translating gives CASSVDRITEAFF.

The chain links TRBV6-4 to TRBJ2-2; D gene uncertain. Germline CDR1 and CDR2: MRHNA and SNTAGT. V was pared by 1 base and J by 3 bases, with 6 bases between. The CDR3 runs to 14 residues. The DNA for the CDR3 is TGTGCCAGCAGTGACTTTCTGGACACCGGGGAGCTGTTTTTT. This sequence encodes CASSDFLDTGELFF.